These T cell receptor beta chains were read from a single sample in a study of T cells after yellow fever vaccination. Each CDR3 protein is one row after TCRdb ran MiXCR on the 5' RACE reads. The data contain 300,000 to 400,000 distinct CDR3 sequences, roughly 6.1% of them singletons. Specimen: PBMCs, collected 5 days after the yellow fever booster vaccination. These receptor sequences come from a man aged 30 to 39 who received the YFV17D yellow fever vaccine. Both conserved end residues are part of each CDR3. D genes are given only for firm matches. Clone size, where shown, is once, few, many, or a class for clones that have expanded.

J gene: TRBJ2-5; clone size: few; D gene: -; V gene: TRBV5-1; CDR3 protein: CASSLAAGGIQETQYF; CDR3 DNA: TGCGCCAGCAGCTTGGCCGCAGGAGGTATACAAGAGACCCAGTACTTC
J gene: TRBJ2-1; clone size: -; D gene: TRBD2; V gene: TRBV6-1; CDR3 protein: CASRTTSGSIEQFF; CDR3 DNA: TGTGCCAGCAGAACAACTAGCGGGAGTATTGAGCAGTTCTTC
J gene: TRBJ2-7; clone size: few; D gene: -; V gene: TRBV20-1; CDR3 protein: CSARDTLSSYEQYF; CDR3 DNA: TGCAGTGCTAGAGACACCCTAAGCTCCTACGAGCAGTACTTC
J gene: TRBJ1-5; clone size: many; D gene: -; V gene: TRBV10-3; CDR3 protein: CATGGGDEPQHF; CDR3 DNA: TGTGCCACCGGAGGGGGTGATGAGCCCCAGCATTTT
J gene: TRBJ2-1; clone size: many; D gene: TRBD2; V gene: TRBV9; CDR3 protein: CASSVGAGAYNEQFF; CDR3 DNA: TGTGCCAGCAGCGTAGGGGCGGGGGCCTACAATGAGCAGTTCTTC
J gene: TRBJ2-5; clone size: -; D gene: TRBD2; V gene: TRBV6-1; CDR3 protein: CASRPSGIKRETQYF; CDR3 DNA: TGTGCCAGCAGACCTAGCGGGATAAAAAGAGAGACCCAGTACTTC
J gene: TRBJ2-1; clone size: -; D gene: -; V gene: TRBV20-1; CDR3 protein: CSATIIDRMGDEQFF; CDR3 DNA: TGCAGTGCTACAATCATCGACAGGATGGGGGATGAGCAGTTCTTC
J gene: TRBJ2-7; clone size: many; D gene: -; V gene: TRBV7-2; CDR3 protein: CASSLNGGLGADEQYF; CDR3 DNA: TGTGCCAGCAGCTTAAACGGGGGACTCGGCGCGGACGAGCAGTACTTC
J gene: TRBJ2-5; clone size: few; D gene: -; V gene: TRBV20-1; CDR3 protein: CSARDFPREMGETQYF; CDR3 DNA: TGCAGTGCTAGAGATTTCCCACGGGAGATGGGAGAGACCCAGTACTTC
J gene: TRBJ1-2; clone size: -; D gene: -; V gene: TRBV15; CDR3 protein: CATSPRSSDANYGYTF; CDR3 DNA: TGTGCCACCAGCCCTCGCTCAAGTGACGCTAACTATGGCTACACCTTC
J gene: TRBJ2-1; clone size: few; D gene: TRBD2; V gene: TRBV15; CDR3 protein: CATSREPGLALEQFF; CDR3 DNA: TGTGCCACCAGCAGAGAGCCGGGACTAGCCCTTGAGCAGTTCTTC
J gene: TRBJ2-2; clone size: -; D gene: -; V gene: TRBV7-9; CDR3 protein: CASSSLDRNTGELFF; CDR3 DNA: TGTGCCAGCAGCTCCCTAGACAGAAACACCGGGGAGCTGTTTTTT
J gene: TRBJ2-7; clone size: few; D gene: TRBD2; V gene: TRBV12-3/TRBV12-4; CDR3 protein: CASSRGLAGRGEQYF; CDR3 DNA: TGTGCCAGCAGTCGGGGACTAGCGGGAAGGGGCGAGCAGTACTTC
J gene: TRBJ2-5; clone size: few; D gene: -; V gene: TRBV7-8; CDR3 protein: CASSRRVILGETQYF; CDR3 DNA: TGTGCCAGCAGCCGACGCGTCATCCTCGGGGAGACCCAGTACTTC
J gene: TRBJ2-4; clone size: few; D gene: -; V gene: TRBV12-3/TRBV12-4; CDR3 protein: CASTNAGSKNIQYF; CDR3 DNA: TGTGCCAGCACTAACGCGGGAAGCAAAAACATTCAGTACTTC
J gene: TRBJ2-5; clone size: -; D gene: -; V gene: TRBV5-5; CDR3 protein: CASSLRGVEETQYF; CDR3 DNA: TGTGCCAGCAGCTTGAGGGGGGTGGAAGAGACCCAGTACTTC
J gene: TRBJ2-7; clone size: few; D gene: -; V gene: TRBV20-1; CDR3 protein: CSARVSDNSYEQYF; CDR3 DNA: TGCAGTGCTAGAGTGTCGGATAACTCCTACGAGCAGTACTTC
J gene: TRBJ2-3; clone size: -; D gene: TRBD2; V gene: TRBV20-1; CDR3 protein: CSAREGSGRFTDTQYF; CDR3 DNA: TGCAGTGCTAGAGAGGGTAGCGGGAGGTTCACAGATACGCAGTATTTT
J gene: TRBJ2-7; clone size: -; D gene: TRBD2; V gene: TRBV4-3; CDR3 protein: CASSLSSGRDFYEQYF; CDR3 DNA: TGCGCCAGCAGCCTAAGCAGCGGGAGGGATTTCTACGAGCAGTACTTC
J gene: TRBJ2-1; clone size: many; D gene: -; V gene: TRBV7-3; CDR3 protein: CASSLKANRDEQFF; CDR3 DNA: TGTGCCAGCAGCTTAAAGGCAAATCGGGATGAGCAGTTCTTC
J gene: TRBJ1-5; clone size: few; D gene: -; V gene: TRBV24-1; CDR3 protein: CATSAGFGQPQHF; CDR3 DNA: TGTGCCACCAGTGCAGGGTTCGGTCAGCCCCAGCATTTT
J gene: TRBJ1-1; clone size: -; D gene: -; V gene: TRBV18; CDR3 protein: CASSPELLATGTEAFF; CDR3 DNA: TGTGCCAGCTCACCAGAGCTATTAGCGACAGGCACTGAAGCTTTCTTT
J gene: TRBJ2-7; clone size: few; D gene: -; V gene: TRBV4-3; CDR3 protein: CASSQDGRAGEEQYF; CDR3 DNA: TGCGCCAGCAGCCAAGATGGGCGGGCCGGTGAAGAGCAGTACTTC
J gene: TRBJ2-2; clone size: few; D gene: -; V gene: TRBV6-2/TRBV6-3; CDR3 protein: CASLMEGPGELFF; CDR3 DNA: TGTGCCAGCTTGATGGAGGGCCCCGGGGAGCTGTTTTTT
J gene: TRBJ1-1; clone size: -; D gene: -; V gene: TRBV3-1; CDR3 protein: CATCQPTGIRTEAFF; CDR3 DNA: TGTGCCACCTGCCAACCAACAGGGATCCGGACTGAAGCTTTCTTT
J gene: TRBJ2-7; clone size: many; D gene: -; V gene: TRBV5-1; CDR3 protein: CASSSSGSSYEQYF; CDR3 DNA: TGCGCCAGCAGCTCGAGCGGAAGCTCCTACGAGCAGTACTTC
J gene: TRBJ2-5; clone size: many; D gene: TRBD2; V gene: TRBV6-2/TRBV6-3; CDR3 protein: CASSGAAGGQETQYF; CDR3 DNA: TGTGCCAGCAGTGGCGCGGCGGGAGGGCAAGAGACCCAGTACTTC
J gene: TRBJ2-5; clone size: many; D gene: -; V gene: TRBV29-1; CDR3 protein: CSGGGALPETQYF; CDR3 DNA: TGCAGCGGCGGGGGCGCGCTCCCCGAGACCCAGTACTTC
J gene: TRBJ2-1; clone size: -; D gene: -; V gene: TRBV20-1; CDR3 protein: CCARGQGEGFYNEQFF; CDR3 DNA: TGCTGTGCTAGAGGCCAGGGGGAGGGCTTCTACAATGAGCAGTTCTTC
J gene: TRBJ1-3; clone size: many; D gene: -; V gene: TRBV6-5; CDR3 protein: CASSYPGPGNTIYF; CDR3 DNA: TGTGCCAGCAGTTACCCGGGACCTGGAAACACCATATATTTT
J gene: TRBJ1-5; clone size: few; D gene: -; V gene: TRBV4-3; CDR3 protein: CASSQDLSGYLYQPQHF; CDR3 DNA: TGCGCCAGCAGCCAAGATCTGTCAGGGTATTTGTATCAGCCCCAGCATTTT
J gene: TRBJ2-1; clone size: many; D gene: -; V gene: TRBV7-8; CDR3 protein: CASSLRPEVKGSLRSPFF; CDR3 DNA: TGTGCCAGCAGCTTACGCCCCGAAGTGAAAGGGAGTCTACGTTCGCCGTTCTTC
J gene: TRBJ2-5; clone size: many; D gene: -; V gene: TRBV2; CDR3 protein: CASSPVWRGETQYF; CDR3 DNA: TGTGCCAGCAGTCCCGTATGGAGGGGCGAGACCCAGTACTTC
J gene: TRBJ2-3; clone size: -; D gene: TRBD2; V gene: TRBV3-1; CDR3 protein: CASSQVRGLAAQYF; CDR3 DNA: TGTGCCAGCAGCCAAGTACGCGGACTAGCGGCGCAGTATTTT
J gene: TRBJ1-6; clone size: -; D gene: TRBD1; V gene: TRBV6-1; CDR3 protein: CASKTGQGITSRNSPLHF; CDR3 DNA: TGTGCCAGCAAAACGGGACAGGGGATAACGAGTAGGAATTCACCCCTCCACTTT
J gene: TRBJ2-5; clone size: many; D gene: TRBD2; V gene: TRBV20-1; CDR3 protein: CSSPGLAGGTQYF; CDR3 DNA: TGCAGTAGCCCGGGACTAGCGGGAGGGACCCAGTACTTC
J gene: TRBJ2-7; clone size: -; D gene: -; V gene: TRBV7-9; CDR3 protein: CASSLPLLHEQYF; CDR3 DNA: TGTGCCAGCAGCTTACCGTTACTCCACGAGCAGTACTTC
J gene: TRBJ2-1; clone size: few; D gene: TRBD1; V gene: TRBV4-1; CDR3 protein: CASSQQTGNNEQFF; CDR3 DNA: TGCGCCAGCAGCCAACAGACAGGGAACAATGAGCAGTTCTTC
J gene: TRBJ2-1; clone size: -; D gene: -; V gene: TRBV6-2/TRBV6-3; CDR3 protein: CASSYVFRGFSYNEQFF; CDR3 DNA: TGTGCCAGCAGTTACGTTTTTCGGGGCTTTTCCTACAATGAGCAGTTCTTC